This T cell receptor (beta chain) emerged from a study of graft-versus-host responses after intestinal transplantation. Study-level background: Isolated intestinal, liver-intestinal, or multivisceral transplants had been given to the recipients. All recipients got anti-thymocyte globulin induction, then tacrolimus and steroids for about 3 years.

The method was immunoSEQ multiplex PCR; TCRdb's version includes in-frame clones alone and lacks a portion of them. The sample lists around 100,000 clones; roughly 93% were seen once. CDR1 SQVTM and CDR2 ANQGSEA come from the germline V gene. Trimming took 6 bases from V and 3 from J; bases not matched to a gene: 7. The CDR3 is 13 residues long. This clone was recorded once. What it binds is not known. Whole-study results and caveats: Investigators detected GvH clones in recipient marrow, with some emerging earlier in ileum or blood.

The specimen was unstimulated CD8+ T cells sorted from spleen or lymph node cells, collected before intestinal transplant. The clonotype comes from a human donor who received an intestinal transplant. The rearrangement links TRBV29-1 to TRBJ2-7; 8 nucleotides align to TRBD2. CDR3 in DNA: TGCAGCGTCTCGGGGGGGGATCACTACGAGCAGTACTTC. It translates to CSVSGGDHYEQYF.